This T cell receptor (beta chain) was captured in a study of cytomegalovirus exposure and HLA in healthy donors. PCR was performed using 60 Vbeta and 13 Jbeta primers. Assay: immunoSEQ multiplex PCR; the TCRdb copy retains only in-frame clones and omits some. The table shows 170,000 or so clones, with around three quarters occurring only once. As concerns this clone: Its target is not known.

The study's findings and limits: Equally common other TCR beta chains were less clonally expanded than HLA-associated ones, a later analysis found.

Germline loops: CDR1 MNHNS, CDR2 SASEGT. The CDR3 covers 13 residues. V was trimmed by 2 bases and J by 9 bases, leaving 11 bases between them. This clonotype was sampled from a man aged 40-49 years in good health and CMV-seronegative. The specimen was PBMCs. V usage is TRBV6-1 and J usage is TRBJ2-1; D is possibly TRBD1 (5 bases). CDR3: CASSEWLGAEQFF. CDR3 sequence (DNA): TGTGCCAGCAGTGAATGGTTAGGGGCTGAGCAGTTCTTC.